The source of this TCR beta chain is a study of blood T cell repertoires in COVID-19 (dated by TCRdb to the early 2020s). Turning to the overall study: Samples covering the acute and convalescent phases of COVID-19 were provided by collaborators in the United States, Italy and Spain. The prospective study material was composed of cDNA or gDNA derived from T cells, B-cell-depleted T cells, or PBMCs. The dataset comprised deeply sampled blood TCRbeta repertoires from subjects exposed to, actively infected with, or recovered from COVID-19. The repertoires were released in a freely available public database meant as a resource for research on the immune response to SARS-CoV-2. Samples came from the ongoing ImmuneRACE study (first 160 participants) plus 1,254 subjects from 6 global collaborators. The sample metadata nearly always contained a de-identified subject ID, COVID-19 status, age in years and sex. HLA class I and class II types, where available, came from metadata supplied by the sample provider rather than from assay-based typing. Study-wide findings and limitations: The quantity of clinical and demographic metadata differed by source and by participant and was supplied without curation.

TCRbeta CDR3 regions were amplified from genomic DNA by means of the immunoSEQ Assay, a bias-controlled multiplex PCR. On the authors' methods: Nucleated cell counts per sample were estimated from amplification of reference gene primers within the assay. To quantify the absolute abundance of each unique TCRbeta CDR3 rearrangement, sequence reads were collapsed and filtered. For each sample, productive Simpson clonality was calculated by taking the square root of Simpson's diversity index across productive rearrangements. In its TCRdb copy, this immuneACCESS table keeps in-frame sequences only and misses some clones. Where compared with another copy, unresolved V genes explain less than half of these, and the others have no known cause. Clone size and the V and J calls come from that table; the DNA yielded D and trimming. In this sample the table shows about 320,000 clones, about nine tenths of which occur a single time. The ten largest account for approximately 5.5% of the sample.

About this clone: It lacks a known antigen. Per-nucleotide qualities are absent, and no much larger clonotype sits a single base away.

In the prospective study, participants were about 18 to 89 years old, resided in 24 geographic areas of the United States, and were enrolled through a virtual design. In the prospective study, cohorts were assigned on the basis of participant-reported clinical history obtained from a screening survey and a study questionnaire. Recovered participants in ImmuneRACE Cohort 3 were defined as having two consecutive negative NP/OP PCR tests, clearance from a healthcare professional, or resolution of symptoms. Mobile phlebotomists in the prospective study collected whole blood, serum and a nasopharyngeal or oropharyngeal swab from every participant. Participants in the prospective study had the option to provide additional blood draws and questionnaires over a roughly 2-month period. Before DNA extraction, prospective study blood samples were shipped either frozen or at room temperature. V loses 5 bases, J loses 1 base, and the germline ends lie 8 bases apart. The CDR3 holds 12 amino acids from the cysteine to the phenylalanine. This entry keeps only the CDR3 DNA: 36 bases, framed from base 1. The germline V gene supplies CDR1 SQVTM and CDR2 ANQGSEA.

Sequencing was carried out using PBMCs or T cells enriched from blood (not recorded which). The V and J segments used are TRBV29-1 and TRBJ1-1; the D gene assignment is ambiguous. This TCR came from a man aged 55 to 70 who had recovered from COVID-19. The nucleotide sequence is TGCAGCGTTTACTCGTCGAACACTGAAGCTTTCTTT. This is translated as CSVYSSNTEAFF.